Here is one TCR beta chain with its context. An end of the junction differs from the germline gene, which may be a read error. This sample stems from a study of cytomegalovirus exposure and HLA in healthy donors. Researchers ran the PCR with 60 Vbeta and 13 Jbeta primers. TCRdb's table, derived via immunoSEQ multiplex PCR, lists solely in-frame clones and lacks some. Here the sample spans 70,000 to 95,000 clones, approximately 79% being singletons. This CDR3 is built from 15 residues. CDR1 and CDR2 (germline): SGHNT, YYREEE (reference sequence). Sequences were obtained from PBMCs. The J gene is TRBJ2-4, the V gene TRBV5-4; TRBD2 agrees at 12 bases. The source is a human donor in good health. CDR3 sequence: CASSSAQGLAGSRDF. CDR3 coding DNA: TGTGCCAGCAGTTCAGCCCAGGGACTAGCGGGTTCAAGGGACTTC.